A single sample gave rise to the 10 T cell receptor beta chains below, sequenced in a study of technical replicates of blood from a handful of donors (dated by TCRdb to between 2016 and 2019). Receptors were amplified or captured by the immunoSEQ multiplex PCR assay. Here the immuneACCESS table is served through TCRdb, limited to in-frame sequences with V and J called. Missing clones are a known gap in these copies; in checked studies unresolved V genes cover under half, and the rest lacks a known reason. Within this sample are 65,000 to 80,000 clones, with approximately 95% of them counted one time only. 0.25% of the sample rests with the top ten. Sequencing was done on a sample of T cells isolated from PBMCs. Source of these receptors: a human donor in good health.

This rearrangement joins TRBV25-1 to TRBJ2-7; D gene unclear. Germline V gives CDR1 MGHDK, CDR2 SYGVNS. With 0 bases removed from V and 5 bases from J, the gap between germline ends came to 2 bases. This CDR3 has 11 residues. The chain's CDR3 is CASSEYNEQYF. Here the CDR3 DNA reads TGTGCCAGCAGTGAATATAACGAGCAGTACTTC.

In the case of this clone: Within the sample, other DNA sequences also encode this same CDR3. The chain employs TRBV5-1 and TRBJ2-7; possible D gene TRBD2, 5 bases. Trimming took 5 bases from V and 0 from J, leaving 9 bases between them. The germline V gene has CDR1 SGHRS and CDR2 YFSETQ. The CDR3 consists of 13 residues. The CDR3 DNA sequence: TGCGCCAGCAGTTGGACTGGCTCCTACGAGCAGTACTTC. Encoded protein: CASSWTGSYEQYF.

The chain's CDR3 is CAWSAIQETQYF. CDR3 coding DNA: TGTGCCTGGAGTGCGATCCAGGAGACCCAGTACTTC. The chain has TRBV30 and TRBJ2-5; D uncertain. The CDR3 has 12 residues. Per germline, CDR1 GTSNPN and CDR2 SVGIG (reference sequence). Between the trimmed V and J ends, which lost 1 base and 5 bases, there was a span of 8 bases.

J is TRBJ1-3 and V is TRBV6-1; tentatively, D is TRBD1 (5 bases). The CDR3 runs 16 residues. In germline, CDR1 is MNHNS, CDR2 SASEGT. The germline V and J ends were trimmed by 2 bases and 0 bases, with 11 bases remaining between them. The CDR3 nucleotides read TGTGCCAGCAGTGAATTTGACAGTAGCTCTGGAAACACCATATATTTT. Its translation is CASSEFDSSSGNTIYF.

The V gene is TRBV7-9, the J gene TRBJ2-1; TRBD2 agrees at 10 bases. The CDR3 has 19 amino acids. Trimming removed 3 bases from V and 0 bases from J; junction bases left unmatched: 11. Germline CDR1 reads SEHNR; CDR2 reads FQNEAQ (reference sequence). CDR3 sequence (DNA): TGTGCCAGCAGCTTGGAGAGCGGGGGGGCCTTGTACTCCTACAATGAGCAGTTCTTC. As protein: CASSLESGGALYSYNEQFF.

This sequence joins TRBV19 and TRBJ2-7; tentatively, D is TRBD2 (8 bases). This CDR3 spans 13 amino acids. CDR1 is LNHDA, CDR2 SQIVND, per germline (reference sequence). The V gene lost 10 bases and the J gene lost 2 bases, with 15 bases spanning the gap. The CDR3, as DNA: TGTGCCACAGGGGGGACTAGGACCTACGAGCAGTACTTC. Translated, it gives CATGGTRTYEQYF.

This clone was picked up one time. The rearrangement links TRBV7-9 to TRBJ2-7; 9 bases line up with TRBD2. The CDR3 spans 12 residues. Germline loops: CDR1 SEHNR, CDR2 FQNEAQ (reference sequence). CDR3 region: CAISGGSYEQYF. The CDR3 DNA sequence: TGTGCAATTAGCGGGGGTTCTTACGAGCAGTACTTC.

The rearrangement links TRBV15 to TRBJ2-7, with 11 bases that match TRBD2. Germline lookup yields CDR1 LNHNV and CDR2 YYDKDF (reference sequence). The CDR3 totals 14 residues. V lost 1 base and J lost 7; bases outside the gene matches: 3. CDR3 in amino acids: CATSRGSGRVEQYF. As DNA, the CDR3 is TGTGCCACCAGCAGAGGTAGCGGGAGGGTTGAGCAGTACTTC.

V usage is TRBV10-1 and J usage is TRBJ1-1; D unclear. Trimming left V 0 bases short and J 0 bases short, with 8 bases between. Germline V gene sequence: CDR1 WNHNN, CDR2 SYGVQD (reference sequence). The CDR3 covers 15 residues. The CDR3 DNA reads TGCGCCAGCAGTGAGTCTCGGGGAATGAACACTGAAGCTTTCTTT. Its translation is CASSESRGMNTEAFF.

In DNA, the CDR3 is TGTGCCAGCAGGATGACTCAATCCTCCTACGAGCAGTACTTC. Translated: CASRMTQSSYEQYF. This chain joins TRBV2 and TRBJ2-7, with D uncertain. Germline V gene sequence: CDR1 SNHLY, CDR2 FYNNEI. V was clipped by 6 bases and J by 0 bases, with 12 bases between them. The CDR3 length is 14 residues.